This T cell receptor (beta chain) came from a study of response to subunit inactivated influenza vaccine. Using its own MiXCR run on the RT-PCR reads, TCRdb lists one record per CDR3 protein. Here the sample spans 610,000 or so distinct CDR3 sequences, 14% being singletons. CDR3 length: 14 residues. Germline CDR1 DFQATT, CDR2 SNEGSKA (reference sequence). The V end lost 4 bases, the J end lost 2 bases, and 15 bases lay between the germline ends. This clonotype was seen repeatedly, ten times or more. As yet, its antigen is unknown. Notes on the study in general: The authors suggested that every seasonal influenza vaccination recruits few new T cells.

The V gene is TRBV20-1, the J gene TRBJ2-7; tentative D call: TRBD2 (6 bases). The sequenced sample was PBMCs from blood, obtained roughly 13 days after vaccination. The sequence derives from a man between 50 and 59 years old who received an inactivated influenza vaccine. CDR3 sequence (DNA): TGCAGTGCTACGCCCCGCGGCGGGGCCTACGAGCAGTACTTC. It is translated as CSATPRGGAYEQYF.